These 30 T cell receptor beta chains came from one sample sequenced in a study of T cell changes during pregnancy in multiple sclerosis. This table comes from immunoSEQ multiplex PCR, and its TCRdb copy is limited to in-frame clones, with some not included. The sample has tens of thousands of clones; 90% to 95% are singletons. Sequencing was performed on peripheral blood, taken after pregnancy. These receptor sequences come from a female donor in good health, enrolled as a control in a pregnancy study.

The J gene is TRBJ1-2, the V gene TRBV4-2, with D unclear. Germline assignment: CDR1 LGHNA and CDR2 YNFKEQ. The CDR3 consists of 15 residues. V was shortened by 4 bases and J by 6 bases, with 18 bases between the two germline ends. The CDR3 reads CASSRESVPANGYTF. The CDR3 region has the DNA TGTGCCAGCAGCCGAGAAAGCGTCCCGGCGAATGGCTACACCTTC.

This chain connects TRBV4-2 to TRBJ1-1, with D unclear. CDR3 length equals 11 residues. V was pared by 8 bases and J by 8 bases, with 12 bases between. Germline CDR1 LGHNA, CDR2 YNFKEQ. The CDR3, as DNA: TGTGCCAGCTCCTTAGCCACGGAAGCTTTCTTT. Its translation is CASSLATEAFF.

The chain has TRBV30 and TRBJ2-7, with 7 bases lining up with TRBD1. This CDR3 contains 11 residues. J gave up 5 bases and V 3 bases, and 1 base lay outside the gene matches. Germline-derived CDR1 and CDR2 are GTSNPN and SVGIG (reference sequence). CDR3 amino acids: CAWSQGDEQYF. For the CDR3, the DNA is TGTGCCTGGAGCCAGGGGGACGAGCAGTACTTC. Looking up the rest from reference TRBV30 and TRBJ2-7 gives the full variable domain: SQTIHQWPATLVQPVGSPLSLECTVEGTSNPNLYWYRQAAGRGLQLLFYSVGIGQISSEVPQNLSASRPQDRQFILSSKKLLLSDSGFYLCAWSQGDEQYFGPGTRLTVT.

This chain joins TRBV10-3 and TRBJ1-6; the D gene is possibly TRBD1 (6 bases). Trimming shortened V by 6 bases and J by 7 bases, and 10 bases separated the two germline ends. The CDR3 loop spans 13 amino acids. In germline, CDR1 is ENHRY, CDR2 SYGVKD. CDR3 sequence: CAISQGSNSPLHF. The CDR3 DNA reads as TGTGCCATCAGCCAGGGGAGCAATTCACCCCTCCACTTT.

The chain employs TRBV4-3 and TRBJ2-2; D perhaps matches TRBD1 (6 bases). V shed 0 bases and J shed 2 bases, with 13 bases lying between them. Per germline, CDR1 LGHNA and CDR2 YSLEER. The CDR3 sequence is 17 residues long. The CDR3 is CASSQERGGLNTGELFF. The CDR3 DNA is TGCGCCAGCAGCCAAGAAAGAGGGGGTCTTAACACCGGGGAGCTGTTTTTT.

This clone appeared a few times. The V call is TRBV6-1, the J call TRBJ1-5, with 12 bases identical to TRBD1. In germline, CDR1 is MNHNS, CDR2 SASEGT. The CDR3 is made up of 16 amino acids. With 3 bases clipped from V and 3 bases from J, the junction kept 3 bases outside the gene matches. The CDR3 is CASSEWGQGANQPQHF. CDR3 sequence (DNA): TGTGCCAGCAGTGAGTGGGGACAGGGGGCCAATCAGCCCCAGCATTTT.

This clone was seen a few times. CDR3 protein: CATSPSPLQNTQYF. CDR3 DNA sequence: TGTGCCACCAGCCCCTCCCCGCTTCAGAATACGCAGTATTTT. The rearrangement joins TRBV15 to TRBJ2-3; D unresolved. V was cut by 5 bases and J by 7 bases, with 16 bases left in between. The CDR3 is 14 residues long. CDR1 is LNHNV, CDR2 YYDKDF, per germline (reference sequence).

CDR3 sequence reads: CASSSLAGEDTQYF. As DNA, the CDR3 is TGTGCCAGCAGCTCCCTAGCGGGGGAGGATACGCAGTATTTT. The genes are TRBV5-4 and TRBJ2-3, with 10 bases that match TRBD2. In germline, CDR1 is SGHNT, CDR2 YYREEE (reference sequence). Trimming took 3 bases from V and 6 from J; bases not matched to a gene: 4. The CDR3 extends over 14 amino acids. Variable domain in full (rest from reference TRBV5-4 and TRBJ2-3): ETGVTQSPTHLIKTRGQQVTLRCSSQSGHNTVSWYQQALGQGPQFIFQYYREEENGRGNFPPRFSGLQFPNYSSELNVNALELDDSALYLCASSSLAGEDTQYFGPGTRLTVL.

This clone occurred once. The V gene is TRBV27, the J gene TRBJ2-4; 12 bases are shared with TRBD2. This CDR3 is built from 15 residues. Trimming removed 7 bases from V and 3 bases from J; junction bases left unmatched: 4. Germline V gene sequence: CDR1 MNHEY, CDR2 SMNVEV (reference sequence). CDR3: CASTPSGGGKNIQYF. Written as DNA, the CDR3 is TGTGCCAGCACCCCTAGCGGGGGGGGCAAAAACATTCAGTACTTC.

V usage is TRBV6-5 and J usage is TRBJ1-1; D possibly corresponds to TRBD1 (5 bases). This CDR3 has 14 amino acids. Deletions cut 2 bases from V and 6 bases from J, with 13 bases between. Germline V gene sequence: CDR1 MNHEY, CDR2 SVGAGI. The CDR3, as DNA: TGTGCCAGCAGTTACGTCTCGGGGGACTCTGAAGCTTTCTTT. Its protein product is CASSYVSGDSEAFF.

The J gene is TRBJ2-3, the V gene TRBV7-3; D possibly corresponds to TRBD2 (6 bases). Germline V lookup: CDR1 SGHTA, CDR2 FQGTGA. The CDR3 has 17 residues. Trimming shortened V by 5 bases and J by 0 bases, and 18 bases separated the two germline ends. DNA of the CDR3: TGTGCCAGCAGCCCCACACGTCCCGGGACTAGCACAGATACGCAGTATTTT. This codes for CASSPTRPGTSTDTQYF.

The chain couples TRBV6-5 to TRBJ1-2; 10 nucleotides align to TRBD1. The germline gives CDR1 MNHEY, CDR2 SVGAGI. V lost 6 bases to trimming and J lost 4 bases; unmatched junction nucleotides: 8. The CDR3 is 15 residues long. For the CDR3, the DNA is TGTGCCAGCAGCCCCGGGACAGGGGCGACCTATGGCTACACCTTC. It codes for CASSPGTGATYGYTF.

V usage is TRBV7-9 and J usage is TRBJ2-5; D is possibly TRBD2 (7 bases). The CDR3 totals 17 residues. CDR1 and CDR2 (germline): SEHNR, FQNEAQ (reference sequence). Trimming took off 4 bases at V and 7 bases at J, with 25 bases between the two ends. CDR3 DNA: TGTGCCAGCAGCTCTCCCGTTGGGGGGGGGCAGAGTGTGACCCAGTACTTC. This gives the protein CASSSPVGGGQSVTQYF.

There are a few counts of this clone. The gene calls are TRBV6-5 and TRBJ1-1; D unclear. The V gene's germline CDR1 is MNHEY and CDR2 SVGAGI. V was trimmed by 6 bases and J by 5 bases, leaving 16 bases between them. The CDR3 is 14 amino acids. The DNA for the CDR3 is TGTGCCAGCAGCACCCGGACGGGGAGGACTGAAGCTTTCTTT. Translated, it gives CASSTRTGRTEAFF.

This chain links TRBV6-4 with TRBJ2-3; 7 bases map to TRBD2. CDR3 length: 14 residues. Germline loops: CDR1 MRHNA, CDR2 SNTAGT. V trimming: 6 bases; J trimming: 7 bases; junction bases outside the gene matches: 10. The CDR3 DNA is TGTGCCAGCAGCCCGTCTAGCGGAGCGAATACGCAGTATTTT. It is translated as CASSPSSGANTQYF.

V is TRBV5-4 and J is TRBJ2-2; maybe TRBD2 (6 bases). V was shortened by 0 bases and J by 5 bases, with 14 bases between the two germline ends. The CDR3 covers 16 residues. The germline gives CDR1 SGHNT, CDR2 YYREEE (reference sequence). CDR3 residues: CASSLGLAETTGELFF. For the CDR3, the DNA is TGTGCCAGCAGCTTGGGATTAGCGGAGACTACCGGGGAGCTGTTTTTT.

Worth noting for this clone: One end of the junction varies from germline; a read error may be responsible. This chain connects TRBV19 to TRBJ2-2; the match to TRBD1 covers 9 bases. Germline CDR1 LNHDA, CDR2 SQIVND (reference sequence). This CDR3 region has 14 residues. CDR3 in DNA: TGTGCCAGTAAACGGACAGGGGACACCGGGGAGCTGTCTTTT. This sequence encodes CASKRTGDTGELSF. The full variable domain, in which reference TRBV19 and TRBJ2-2 provide the parts outside the CDR3, is DGGITQSPKYLFRKEGQNVTLSCEQNLNHDAMYWYRQDPGQGLRLIYYSQIVNDFQKGDIAEGYSVSREKKESFPLTVTSAQKNPTAFYLCASKRTGDTGELSFGEGSRLTVL.

The V and J genes are TRBV4-3 and TRBJ2-2, with D possibly matching TRBD2 (7 bases). In germline, CDR1 is LGHNA, CDR2 YSLEER. The CDR3 is made up of 15 amino acids. Trimming stripped 6 bases from V and 1 base from J, with 12 bases between. CDR3 bases: TGCGCCAGCAGAGCGGGACAATGGAACACCGGGGAGCTGTTTTTT. Its translation is CASRAGQWNTGELFF.

This clone was observed once. The chain is built from TRBV19 and TRBJ2-3; TRBD1 matches 8 bases. J lost 0 bases, V lost 8 bases, and 4 bases had no gene match. Germline CDR1 reads LNHDA; CDR2 reads SQIVND (reference sequence). The CDR3 covers 14 residues. In nucleotides, the CDR3 is TGTGCCAGTCGAGACAGGGGCAGCACAGATACGCAGTATTTT. It translates to CASRDRGSTDTQYF.

The V call is TRBV28, the J call TRBJ1-2; D is possibly TRBD1 (6 bases). Trimming stripped 1 base from V and 8 bases from J, with 23 bases between. CDR1 is MDHEN, CDR2 SYDVKM, per germline. This CDR3 spans 17 amino acids. DNA for the CDR3: TGTGCCAGCAGTTTATTAGGGGGGGGGGCGCAAATTGAGGGCTACACCTTC. Amino acids: CASSLLGGGAQIEGYTF.

This chain joins TRBV6-1 and TRBJ2-5; no firm D call. Per the germline V gene, CDR1 is MNHNS and CDR2 is SASEGT. Trimming cost V 3 bases and J 1 base, with 6 bases left between them. This CDR3 has 13 residues. CDR3 protein: CASSETFQETQYF. The CDR3 coding sequence is TGTGCCAGCAGTGAGACTTTCCAAGAGACCCAGTACTTC.

This clone was picked up one time. This chain connects TRBV5-1 to TRBJ2-6; a weak D match, TRBD2 (6 bases). Deletions cut 2 bases from V and 4 bases from J, with 10 bases between. CDR1 is SGHRS and CDR2 is YFSETQ in the germline V gene. This CDR3 has 15 amino acids. As DNA, the CDR3 is TGCGCCAGCAGCTTACCGGGAGCAGGGGCCAACGTCCTGACTTTC. Its protein is CASSLPGAGANVLTF.

V is TRBV2 and J is TRBJ1-5, with unresolved D. Germline V gene data show CDR1 as SNHLY and CDR2 as FYNNEI. The CDR3 has 13 residues. Between the trimmed V and J ends, which lost 3 bases and 6 bases, there was a span of 9 bases. DNA for the CDR3: TGTGCCAGCAGTGATGTCGGCGGTCAGCCCCAGCATTTT. Translated: CASSDVGGQPQHF.

CDR3 coding DNA: TGTGCCAGTAGTATAGCCGCGGGGGGTAGCGGCTCCTACGAGCAGTACTTC. As protein: CASSIAAGGSGSYEQYF. This chain uses TRBV19 with TRBJ2-7; 8 bases line up with TRBD2. The V segment lost 1 base and the J segment 0 bases; nucleotides outside the gene matches: 8. CDR1 and CDR2 from the germline V gene are LNHDA and SQIVND (reference sequence). CDR3 length equals 17 residues.

The genes are TRBV18 and TRBJ1-2, with 8 positions matching TRBD1. Germline CDR1 and CDR2: KGHSH and LQKENI. The V and J ends lost 3 bases and 8 bases, in that order; junction bases with no gene match: 14. This CDR3 contains 16 residues. The CDR3 nucleotides read TGTGCCAGCTCACCCCTGGACAGGGCCCTTGCGGAAGGCTACACCTTC. This gives the protein CASSPLDRALAEGYTF.

V usage is TRBV29-1 and J usage is TRBJ2-1; 7 bases are shared with TRBD2. The CDR3 sequence is 13 residues long. After removal of 5 bases from V and 4 bases from J, the junction contained 5 bases not matched to a gene. Germline V gives CDR1 SQVTM, CDR2 ANQGSEA. The CDR3 DNA is TGCAGCGTTCGCGCTAGCGGTTACAATGAGCAGTTCTTC. Its translation is CSVRASGYNEQFF.

CDR3: CASSLTGGTYEQYF. For the CDR3, the DNA is TGTGCCAGCAGCTTGACGGGGGGGACCTACGAGCAGTACTTC. This rearrangement joins TRBV7-2 to TRBJ2-7, with 8 bases lining up with TRBD2. The CDR3 contains 14 residues. Per the germline V gene, CDR1 is SGHTA and CDR2 is FQGNSA. J lost 2 bases, V lost 3 bases, and 3 bases had no gene match.

The chain links TRBV7-9 to TRBJ1-1; no definite D call. Trimming removed 6 bases from V and 3 bases from J, with 5 bases in between. The CDR3 length is 11 residues. Looked up from germline, CDR1 is SEHNR and CDR2 is FQNEAQ (reference sequence). In nucleotides, the CDR3 is TGTGCCAGCAGTTATGACACTGAAGCTTTCTTT. Translating it yields CASSYDTEAFF. Based on the CDR3 plus reference TRBV7-9 and TRBJ1-1, the full variable domain is DTGVSQNPRHKITKRGQNVTFRCDPISEHNRLYWYRQTLGQGPEFLTYFQNEAQLEKSRLLSDRFSAERPKGSFSTLEIQRTEQGDSAMYLCASSYDTEAFFGQGTRLTVV.

J is TRBJ2-1 and V is TRBV5-1, with 15 positions matching TRBD2. There are 15 residues in the CDR3. CDR1 is SGHRS and CDR2 is YFSETQ in the germline V gene. J lost 8 bases, V lost 6 bases, and 6 bases had no gene match. The CDR3 loop reads CASMGLAGGIDEQFF. CDR3 in DNA: TGCGCCAGCATGGGACTAGCGGGGGGTATAGATGAGCAGTTCTTC.

This sequence joins TRBV2 and TRBJ1-2; TRBD1 might be the D (6 bases). Trimming left V 4 bases short and J 8 bases short, with 14 bases between. Per the germline V gene, CDR1 is SNHLY and CDR2 is FYNNEI. The CDR3 extends over 13 amino acids. CDR3 sequence (DNA): TGTGCCAGCAGTGCAACAGGGCAGTCAGGCTACACCTTC. The encoded protein is CASSATGQSGYTF.